These T cell receptor beta chains were read from a single sample in a study of T cell repertoires in cytomegalovirus infection. MiXCR, run by TCRdb on the reads, gives a single entry per CDR3 protein. Among 740,000 or so distinct CDR3 sequences listed, 35% to 45% were seen once. Sequenced material: PBMCs. These receptors were obtained from a human donor in good health (CMV status not recorded). Some clones in this sample may be carry-over from other donors' samples. Each CDR3 is given with its conserved first and last residue. Fields, in order: J gene, D gene, CDR3 length, V gene, CDR3 protein. The D gene is left open where the match is weak.

TRBJ1-1,NA,12,TRBV20-1,CSASQANTEAFF
TRBJ1-4,TRBD1,13,TRBV12-3/TRBV12-4,CASSKGQGKALFF
TRBJ2-7,TRBD2,14,TRBV5-1,CASSRGVGVYEQYF
TRBJ2-1,TRBD1,15,TRBV28,CASSPTGEVYNEQFF
TRBJ1-2,TRBD1,14,TRBV24-1,CATSLTGHDYGYTF
TRBJ1-1,TRBD1,16,TRBV5-6,CASRSEGRGGGDEAFF
TRBJ2-5,TRBD2,16,TRBV12-3/TRBV12-4,CASSLNPSGREETQSF
TRBJ1-4,TRBD1,16,TRBV12-3/TRBV12-4,CASSFGTGVPDEKLFF
TRBJ2-2,NA,16,TRBV28,CASSLFRGSYTGELFF
TRBJ1-2,TRBD1,15,TRBV6-5,CASSMGTGGDYGYTF
TRBJ1-5,NA,14,TRBV2,CASKAWRGNQPQHF
TRBJ1-1,NA,15,TRBV18,CASSFTPGIDTEAFF
TRBJ2-7,TRBD1,15,TRBV27,CASSPARGRVYEQYF
TRBJ1-3,TRBD1,16,TRBV7-9,CASSGRTGGSGNTIYF
TRBJ2-5,TRBD2,16,TRBV10-3,CALLTASGRSKETQYF
TRBJ2-3,NA,14,TRBV19,CASTPGGRGDTQYF
TRBJ1-1,NA,14,TRBV19,CASRANRDTIEAFF
TRBJ2-1,TRBD2,19,TRBV12-3/TRBV12-4,CASSLGPAAGARSYNEQFF
TRBJ2-5,TRBD2,15,TRBV7-8,CASSPPSGWGETQYF
TRBJ1-1,NA,13,TRBV12-3/TRBV12-4,CAVRPGFDTEAFF
TRBJ1-6,NA,15,TRBV11-2,CASSLYRQGVSPLHF
TRBJ2-7,TRBD2,14,TRBV7-3,CASSPGGGTYEQYF
TRBJ2-1,NA,13,TRBV19,CASSSETYNEQFF
TRBJ2-3,NA,17,TRBV6-1,CASRHATGYYSTDTQYF
TRBJ2-5,NA,16,TRBV28,CASGKVFGSFVETQYF
TRBJ1-6,TRBD1,15,TRBV12-3/TRBV12-4,CASSVNRGFNSPLHF
TRBJ2-7,TRBD1,14,TRBV28,CASSSRDRVYEQYF
TRBJ2-1,NA,13,TRBV28,CASSLVPYNEQFF
TRBJ2-3,NA,15,TRBV11-2,CASSLDGRDTDTQYF
TRBJ1-4,NA,13,TRBV4-1,CASSGRTNEKLFF
TRBJ2-2,NA,14,TRBV2,CASSYRVTTGELFF
TRBJ1-4,TRBD1,15,TRBV5-1,CASSIKTGGPEKLFF
TRBJ1-1,TRBD1,15,TRBV7-2,CASSLYRGLNTEAFF
TRBJ1-3,NA,15,TRBV28,CASSVGVNGGNTIYF
TRBJ2-2,NA,12,TRBV5-4,CASSWLPGELFF
TRBJ2-1,NA,16,TRBV10-3,CAISESVGNLYNEQFF
TRBJ2-3,NA,14,TRBV15,CATSRALDRDTQYF
TRBJ1-2,NA,14,TRBV27,CASAYPGRNYGYTF
TRBJ2-3,TRBD1,15,TRBV6-2/TRBV6-3,CASSERAGGTDTQYF
TRBJ2-5,NA,14,TRBV28,CASSPLAGGETQYF